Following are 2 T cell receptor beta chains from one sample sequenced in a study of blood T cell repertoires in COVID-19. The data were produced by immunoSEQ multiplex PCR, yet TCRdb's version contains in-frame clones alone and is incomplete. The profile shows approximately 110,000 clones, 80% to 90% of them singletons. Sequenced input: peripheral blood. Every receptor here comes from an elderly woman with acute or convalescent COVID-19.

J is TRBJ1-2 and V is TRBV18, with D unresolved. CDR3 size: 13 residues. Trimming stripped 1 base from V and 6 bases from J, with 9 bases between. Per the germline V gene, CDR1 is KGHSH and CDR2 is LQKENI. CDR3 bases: TGTGCCAGCTCACCACTCCGATCAGATGGCTACACCTTC. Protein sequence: CASSPLRSDGYTF.

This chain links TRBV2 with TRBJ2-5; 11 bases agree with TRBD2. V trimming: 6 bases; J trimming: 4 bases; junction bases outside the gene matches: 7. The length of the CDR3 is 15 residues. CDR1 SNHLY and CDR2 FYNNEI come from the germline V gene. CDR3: CASRLTSGGAETQYF. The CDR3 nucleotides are TGTGCCAGCAGGCTTACTAGCGGGGGTGCAGAGACCCAGTACTTC.